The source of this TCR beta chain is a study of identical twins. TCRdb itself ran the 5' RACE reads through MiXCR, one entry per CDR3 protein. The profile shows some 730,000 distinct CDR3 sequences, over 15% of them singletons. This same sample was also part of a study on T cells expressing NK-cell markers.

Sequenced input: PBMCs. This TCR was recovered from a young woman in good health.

DNA of the CDR3: TGCGCCAGCAGCCCTGGGGAAGGACAGGGAGATGGTCAGCCCCAGCATTTT. This gives the protein CASSPGEGQGDGQPQHF. The rearrangement uses TRBV5-1 and TRBJ1-5; 8 nucleotides match TRBD1. The V gene's germline CDR1 is SGHRS and CDR2 YFSETQ. CDR3 length equals 17 residues. Trimming cost V 4 bases and J 6 bases; bases outside gene matches: 15.